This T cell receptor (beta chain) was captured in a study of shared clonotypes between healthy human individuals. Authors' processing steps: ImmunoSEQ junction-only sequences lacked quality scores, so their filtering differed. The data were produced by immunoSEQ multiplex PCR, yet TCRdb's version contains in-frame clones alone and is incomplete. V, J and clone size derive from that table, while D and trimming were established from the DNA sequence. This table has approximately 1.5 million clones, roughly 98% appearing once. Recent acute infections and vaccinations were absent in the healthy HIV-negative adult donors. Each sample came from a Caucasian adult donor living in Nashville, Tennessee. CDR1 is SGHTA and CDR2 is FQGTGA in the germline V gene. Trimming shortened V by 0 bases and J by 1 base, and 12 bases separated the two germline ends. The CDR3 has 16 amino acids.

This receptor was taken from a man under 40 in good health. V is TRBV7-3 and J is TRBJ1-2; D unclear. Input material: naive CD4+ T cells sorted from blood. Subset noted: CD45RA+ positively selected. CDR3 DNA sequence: TGTGCCAGCAGCTTAACGTCGGAGGGATTTAACTATGGCTACACCTTC. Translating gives CASSLTSEGFNYGYTF.